The clone carrying this TCR beta chain was counted at least ten times. The antigen is not known. CDR3 length: 13 amino acids. The V end lost 6 bases, the J end lost 7 bases, and 13 bases lay between the germline ends. The germline CDR1 and CDR2 sequences are MDHEN and SYDVKM. This entry comes from a study of T cells in Graves' hyperthyroidism and ophthalmopathy. About the research overall: Peripheral blood specimens were obtained at initial diagnosis, prior to any treatment.

Amplification targeted TCR beta CDR3 regions from RNA transcripts. HTBI primers were used for first-round RT-PCR of the TCR CDR3. TCRdb used MiXCR to reprocess the multiplex PCR reads, holding one entry per CDR3 protein. The table has about 290,000 distinct CDR3 sequences, about 14% seen once. The authors obtained PBMCs from more than 9.5 ml of fresh peripheral blood. Findings of the study overall: The model foresaw ophthalmopathy a median about 6.1 months prior to onset.

This chain uses TRBV28 with TRBJ1-5; D is unclear. The TCR was taken from a woman aged 25 to 39 with Graves' hyperthyroidism that later progressed to Graves' ophthalmopathy. The sample taken for sequencing was blood. In nucleotides, the CDR3 is TGTGCCAGCAGCCCCTATGGCGACCAGCCCCAGCATTTT. Protein product: CASSPYGDQPQHF.